This record looks at one T cell receptor beta chain sequence and its context. This entry comes from a study of blood T cell repertoires in COVID-19. On the study more broadly: The samples span acute and convalescent COVID-19 from the United States, Italy and Spain. The cDNA or gDNA used as material had been derived from T cells, B-cell-depleted T cells, or PBMCs.

Germline V CDR1 and CDR2: MNHEY, SMNVEV (reference sequence). The CDR3 length is 17 residues. V trimming: 0 bases; J trimming: 4 bases; junction bases outside the gene matches: 6. Authors' processing steps: Amplifying reference gene primers gave estimates of nucleated cell counts. The method was immunoSEQ multiplex PCR; TCRdb's version includes in-frame clones alone and lacks a portion of them. V, J and clone size reflect that table, while D and trimming were determined from the DNA. The top ten hold roughly 0.96% of the sample, which has about 280,000 clones, approximately 91% seen once. The sample consisted of peripheral blood. The genes are TRBV27 and TRBJ1-5; 10 bases are a match to TRBD1. The clonotype was recovered from a woman aged 40 to 50 who had recovered from COVID-19. In DNA, the CDR3 is TGTGCCAGCAGTTTATCGGCCGGGACAGGGGCTAATCAGCCCCAGCATTTT. Translating it yields CASSLSAGTGANQPQHF.